Shown below are 26 T cell receptor beta chains from a single sample sequenced in a study of blood T cell repertoires in COVID-19. TCRdb's table, derived via immunoSEQ multiplex PCR, lists solely in-frame clones and lacks some. The sample includes tens of thousands of clones, roughly nine tenths of them seen just once. The sample taken for sequencing was peripheral blood. The receptors derive from a man between 60 and 75 years old with acute or convalescent COVID-19.

This chain connects TRBV3-1 (or the pseudogene TRBV3-2) to TRBJ2-7, with 9 bases lining up with TRBD1. In germline, CDR1 is LGHDT, CDR2 YNNKEL (reference sequence). The ends lost 4 bases at V and 6 bases at J; junction bases unmatched: 4. This CDR3 has 13 residues. The CDR3 DNA is TGTGCCAGCAGCCGGACAGGGGAAGGCGAGCAGTACTTC. This codes for CASSRTGEGEQYF.

In its sample, this clone was seen a few times. V is TRBV9 and J is TRBJ2-2, with TRBD1 identical over 7 bases. CDR3 size: 15 residues. Germline CDR1 and CDR2: SGDLS and YYNGEE. Losses at the gene ends were 2 bases for V and 6 bases for J; bases not matched to a gene: 7. The CDR3 DNA reads as TGTGCCAGCAGCGTGGCCTCACAGGGGTCCGGGGAGCTGTTTTTT. Translated: CASSVASQGSGELFF.

The gene calls are TRBV2 and TRBJ1-3; D is ambiguous. CDR3 length: 15 amino acids. Germline assignment: CDR1 SNHLY and CDR2 FYNNEI. The V gene lost 6 bases and the J gene lost 0 bases, with 12 bases spanning the gap. The CDR3 sequence is CASSSALYSGNTIYF. Written as DNA, the CDR3 is TGTGCCAGCAGCTCCGCACTGTACTCTGGAAACACCATATATTTT.

CDR3 coding DNA: TGTGCCAGCAGCTTGAGGACAGCTTATCAGCCCCAGCATTTT. Its translation is CASSLRTAYQPQHF. The rearrangement uses TRBV5-6 and TRBJ1-5; D possibly corresponds to TRBD1 (6 bases). Trimming removed 1 base at V and 5 bases at J, with 10 bases between. The CDR3 length is 14 residues. Germline-derived CDR1 and CDR2 are SGHDT and YYEEEE.

The gene calls are TRBV11-1 and TRBJ2-1; TRBD1 agrees at 10 bases. CDR1 and CDR2 (germline): SGHAT, FQDESV (reference sequence). The CDR3 loop spans 16 amino acids. With 5 bases clipped from V and 7 bases from J, the junction kept 11 bases outside the gene matches. CDR3 in DNA: TGTGCCAGCAGCCACTCAGGCGGACAGGGGGAAAATGAGCAGTTCTTC. Translating gives CASSHSGGQGENEQFF.

The genes are TRBV2 and TRBJ1-1, with D unclear. Deletions cut 9 bases from V and 11 bases from J, with 16 bases between. The CDR3 consists of 11 residues. Per the germline V gene, CDR1 is SNHLY and CDR2 is FYNNEI. The CDR3 nucleotides read TGTGCCAGTGAAGACTTTTCGTATGCTTTCTTT. Its translation: CASEDFSYAFF.

This chain joins TRBV5-1 and TRBJ2-3; 11 positions match TRBD2. This CDR3 spans 19 amino acids. Germline V gene data show CDR1 as SGHRS and CDR2 as YFSETQ. J lost 6 bases, V lost 4 bases, and 19 bases had no gene match. This chain's CDR3 is CASSPTAGTSGWREDTQYF. CDR3 in DNA: TGCGCCAGCAGCCCAACCGCCGGGACTAGCGGCTGGCGGGAGGATACGCAGTATTTT.

J is TRBJ2-1 and V is TRBV13, with 13 bases identical to TRBD2. The CDR3 has 15 residues. J was trimmed by 8 bases and V by 5 bases; bases with no gene match: 6. In germline, CDR1 is PRHDT, CDR2 FYEKMQ (reference sequence). CDR3: CASSTLAGGPDEQFF. CDR3 in DNA: TGTGCCAGCAGCACACTAGCGGGGGGGCCCGATGAGCAGTTCTTC.

The V gene is TRBV4-1, the J gene TRBJ2-7; the D gene is possibly TRBD2 (6 bases). The CDR3 is 15 residues long. Trimming removed 3 bases at V and 2 bases at J, with 14 bases between. Germline assignment: CDR1 MGHRA and CDR2 YSYEKL. The CDR3 spells CASSQPGGATYEQYF. The CDR3 bases are TGCGCCAGCAGCCAGCCCGGGGGAGCGACCTACGAGCAGTACTTC.

The chain recombines TRBV4-1 with TRBJ1-5, with TRBD1 as a possible D gene (6 bases). The CDR3 has 16 residues. Germline V CDR1 and CDR2: MGHRA, YSYEKL. The germline V and J ends were trimmed by 1 base and 5 bases, with 15 bases remaining between them. Here the CDR3 DNA reads TGCGCCAGCAGCCAAGCCCCCGGGACACTTTATCAGCCCCAGCATTTT. Amino acids: CASSQAPGTLYQPQHF.

The chain recombines TRBV19 with TRBJ1-5; TRBD1 aligns across 10 bases. With V trimmed by 2 bases and J by 4 bases, 11 bases remained unmatched. Germline V gene sequence: CDR1 LNHDA, CDR2 SQIVND (reference sequence). The CDR3 has 18 residues. The CDR3 bases are TGTGCCAGTAGTATAATTACGGGACAGGGGATCTGGAATCAGCCCCAGCATTTT. Translating gives CASSIITGQGIWNQPQHF. Supplemented by reference TRBV19 and TRBJ1-5, the full variable domain reads DGGITQSPKYLFRKEGQNVTLSCEQNLNHDAMYWYRQDPGQGLRLIYYSQIVNDFQKGDIAEGYSVSREKKESFPLTVTSAQKNPTAFYLCASSIITGQGIWNQPQHFGDGTRLSIL.

The chain recombines TRBV18 with TRBJ2-7; D is unclear. The CDR3 consists of 13 residues. CDR1 is KGHSH and CDR2 is LQKENI in the germline V gene. Between the trimmed V and J ends, which lost 4 bases and 3 bases, there was a span of 10 bases. CDR3 in DNA: TGTGCCAGCTCACTAACAATACACTACGAGCAGTACTTC. Its protein product is CASSLTIHYEQYF.

As regards this clone: The sample carries other DNA sequences with the same CDR3. V gene TRBV6-5 combines with J gene TRBJ1-2; 9 nucleotides agree with TRBD1. V lost 0 bases, J lost 4 bases, and 6 bases stayed unmatched. Germline lookup yields CDR1 MNHEY and CDR2 SVGAGI. The CDR3 is 16 amino acids. The CDR3 is CASSYSRTGGSYGYTF. CDR3 DNA: TGTGCCAGCAGTTACTCGAGAACAGGGGGCAGCTATGGCTACACCTTC.

The V and J genes are TRBV10-3 and TRBJ1-3; unclear D gene. The CDR3 has 12 amino acids. The germline V and J ends were trimmed by 3 bases and 8 bases, with 8 bases remaining between them. The germline gives CDR1 ENHRY, CDR2 SYGVKD. CDR3 bases: TGTGCCATCAGTGACGTTATTCACACCATATATTTT. Translation gives CAISDVIHTIYF.

This sequence joins TRBV19 and TRBJ1-5; TRBD1 is a possible D gene (6 bases). Germline CDR1 and CDR2: LNHDA and SQIVND (reference sequence). Trimming took 3 bases from V and 5 from J, leaving 11 bases between them. The CDR3 is made up of 14 amino acids. CDR3 in amino acids: CASSIRGWDQPQHF. CDR3 sequence (DNA): TGTGCCAGTAGTATTAGGGGGTGGGATCAGCCCCAGCATTTT.

The chain links TRBV19 to TRBJ1-2, with TRBD1 matching 9 bases. This CDR3 has 14 amino acids. Germline V gene sequence: CDR1 LNHDA, CDR2 SQIVND (reference sequence). Trimming at V came to 3 bases and at J to 6 bases, leaving 5 bases not matched to a gene. The chain's CDR3 is CASSIYRDRDGYTF. The CDR3 bases are TGTGCCAGTAGTATCTACCGGGACAGGGATGGCTACACCTTC.

The chain uses TRBV28 and TRBJ1-4, with D perhaps TRBD1 (6 bases). V dropped 5 bases and J dropped 5 bases, with 15 bases sitting between them. The CDR3 has 15 residues. Germline loops: CDR1 MDHEN, CDR2 SYDVKM. CDR3 protein: CASSNTGSANEKLFF. As DNA, the CDR3 is TGTGCCAGCAGTAATACAGGGAGCGCGAATGAAAAACTGTTTTTT.

CDR3 residues: CASSLRGGRVSGELFF. CDR3 coding DNA: TGTGCCAGCAGCCTCCGAGGAGGAAGGGTGTCCGGGGAGCTGTTTTTT. The chain links TRBV9 to TRBJ2-2; the D gene is possibly TRBD2 (5 bases). With 4 bases removed from V and 6 bases from J, the gap between germline ends came to 19 bases. This CDR3 spans 16 amino acids. Germline CDR1 and CDR2: SGDLS and YYNGEE. Drawing the rest from reference TRBV9 and TRBJ2-2, the complete variable domain is DSGVTQTPKHLITATGQRVTLRCSPRSGDLSVYWYQQSLDQGLQFLIQYYNGEERAKGNILERFSAQQFPDLHSELNLSSLELGDSALYFCASSLRGGRVSGELFFGEGSRLTVL.

J is TRBJ1-5 and V is TRBV18; 9 bases are shared with TRBD1. After removal of 3 bases from V and 6 bases from J, the junction contained 6 bases not matched to a gene. This CDR3 contains 15 residues. CDR1 is KGHSH and CDR2 is LQKENI in the germline V gene. The chain's CDR3 is CASSPRQGDSQPQHF. As DNA, the CDR3 is TGTGCCAGCTCACCCCGACAGGGGGACAGTCAGCCCCAGCATTTT.

The chain recombines TRBV7-8 with TRBJ1-5, with 7 bases that match TRBD1. Germline-derived CDR1 and CDR2 are SGHVS and FQNEAQ. The CDR3 length is 14 residues. The trim removed 3 bases at V and 7 bases at J, leaving 6 bases unmatched. CDR3 amino acids: CASSFSQGGQPQHF. For the CDR3, the DNA is TGTGCCAGCAGCTTTTCCCAGGGGGGACAGCCCCAGCATTTT.

In DNA form, the CDR3 reads TGTGCCAGCAGCCGGGACTCCGGGGGAAACATTCAGTACTTC. Translated: CASSRDSGGNIQYF. The V gene is TRBV7-2, the J gene TRBJ2-4, with D possibly being TRBD2 (6 bases). The CDR3 has 14 residues. CDR1 SGHTA and CDR2 FQGNSA come from the germline V gene. V lost 5 bases and J lost 6, with 14 bases in between.

The chain carries TRBV27 and TRBJ2-6; D remains unclear. The CDR3 is 16 residues long. The V end lost 6 bases, the J end lost 0 bases, and 12 bases lay between the germline ends. CDR1 and CDR2 (germline): MNHEY, SMNVEV (reference sequence). In DNA, the CDR3 is TGTGCCAGCAGCCTTAATCCCTTCTCTGGGGCCAACGTCCTGACTTTC. It is translated as CASSLNPFSGANVLTF.

This rearrangement joins TRBV5-1 to TRBJ1-1; tentative D call: TRBD1 (5 bases). The CDR3 runs to 14 residues. Per germline, CDR1 SGHRS and CDR2 YFSETQ. V was clipped by 0 bases and J by 3 bases, with 9 bases between them. DNA of the CDR3: TGCGCCAGCAGCTTGGATTGGGGGGACACTGAAGCTTTCTTT. Translated: CASSLDWGDTEAFF.

The chain has TRBV19 and TRBJ1-1; D gene uncertain. Germline V gene lookup returns CDR1 LNHDA and CDR2 SQIVND (reference sequence). Trimming removed 3 bases from V and 5 bases from J, with 10 bases in between. The CDR3 length is 13 residues. CDR3 in amino acids: CASSMYEGTEAFF. In DNA, the CDR3 is TGTGCCAGTAGTATGTATGAGGGTACTGAAGCTTTCTTT.

The chain has TRBV3-1 (or the pseudogene TRBV3-2) and TRBJ1-3; TRBD1 matches at 7 bases. The CDR3 is made up of 16 amino acids. Germline V gene sequence: CDR1 LGHDT, CDR2 YNNKEL (reference sequence). The V segment lost 4 bases and the J segment 1 base; nucleotides outside the gene matches: 7. The CDR3 loop is CASSRVGQTSGNTIYF. DNA of the CDR3: TGTGCCAGCAGCCGAGTGGGACAGACTTCTGGAAACACCATATATTTT.

The chain links TRBV19 to TRBJ2-7, with D perhaps matching TRBD1 (5 bases). Trimming stripped 3 bases from V and 3 bases from J, with 15 bases between. CDR1 LNHDA and CDR2 SQIVND come from the germline V gene (reference sequence). CDR3 length equals 15 residues. In DNA, the CDR3 is TGTGCCAGTAGTATTCGTGACAGTGGTTTCTACGAGCAGTACTTC. Amino acids: CASSIRDSGFYEQYF.